The entry below gives a single T cell receptor beta chain sequence along with its context. Splitting the CD4+ cells yielded a CD45RA+ naive subset and a CD45RA-negative memory subset. Sorted-subset replicate PCRs used approximately 180 ng of genomic DNA. This amount corresponded to 33,000 or so T cell genomes. Clones were sequenced by immunoSEQ multiplex PCR, and TCRdb holds only the in-frame ones, with some missing. In the table there are 180,000 or so clones, 85% to 95% of which are singletons. This sample stems from a study of shared clonotypes between healthy human individuals. About the research overall: Donors consisted of a couple of women and three men between 18 and 49. Donors had three CD4 naive, three CD4 memory, two CD8 naive and one CD8 memory plate apiece.

The CDR3 has 15 residues. Germline V gives CDR1 LNHNV, CDR2 YYDKDF (reference sequence). The V gene lost 1 base and the J gene lost 7 bases, with 13 bases spanning the gap. The chain links TRBV15 to TRBJ1-4; D is unresolved. The sample was naive CD4+ T cells sorted from blood. Noted subset: CD45RA+ positively selected. The sequence derives from a young woman in good health. The CDR3 sequence: CATSRGRGISEKLFF. Here the CDR3 DNA reads TGTGCCACCAGCAGAGGCCGCGGGATATCTGAAAAACTGTTTTTT.